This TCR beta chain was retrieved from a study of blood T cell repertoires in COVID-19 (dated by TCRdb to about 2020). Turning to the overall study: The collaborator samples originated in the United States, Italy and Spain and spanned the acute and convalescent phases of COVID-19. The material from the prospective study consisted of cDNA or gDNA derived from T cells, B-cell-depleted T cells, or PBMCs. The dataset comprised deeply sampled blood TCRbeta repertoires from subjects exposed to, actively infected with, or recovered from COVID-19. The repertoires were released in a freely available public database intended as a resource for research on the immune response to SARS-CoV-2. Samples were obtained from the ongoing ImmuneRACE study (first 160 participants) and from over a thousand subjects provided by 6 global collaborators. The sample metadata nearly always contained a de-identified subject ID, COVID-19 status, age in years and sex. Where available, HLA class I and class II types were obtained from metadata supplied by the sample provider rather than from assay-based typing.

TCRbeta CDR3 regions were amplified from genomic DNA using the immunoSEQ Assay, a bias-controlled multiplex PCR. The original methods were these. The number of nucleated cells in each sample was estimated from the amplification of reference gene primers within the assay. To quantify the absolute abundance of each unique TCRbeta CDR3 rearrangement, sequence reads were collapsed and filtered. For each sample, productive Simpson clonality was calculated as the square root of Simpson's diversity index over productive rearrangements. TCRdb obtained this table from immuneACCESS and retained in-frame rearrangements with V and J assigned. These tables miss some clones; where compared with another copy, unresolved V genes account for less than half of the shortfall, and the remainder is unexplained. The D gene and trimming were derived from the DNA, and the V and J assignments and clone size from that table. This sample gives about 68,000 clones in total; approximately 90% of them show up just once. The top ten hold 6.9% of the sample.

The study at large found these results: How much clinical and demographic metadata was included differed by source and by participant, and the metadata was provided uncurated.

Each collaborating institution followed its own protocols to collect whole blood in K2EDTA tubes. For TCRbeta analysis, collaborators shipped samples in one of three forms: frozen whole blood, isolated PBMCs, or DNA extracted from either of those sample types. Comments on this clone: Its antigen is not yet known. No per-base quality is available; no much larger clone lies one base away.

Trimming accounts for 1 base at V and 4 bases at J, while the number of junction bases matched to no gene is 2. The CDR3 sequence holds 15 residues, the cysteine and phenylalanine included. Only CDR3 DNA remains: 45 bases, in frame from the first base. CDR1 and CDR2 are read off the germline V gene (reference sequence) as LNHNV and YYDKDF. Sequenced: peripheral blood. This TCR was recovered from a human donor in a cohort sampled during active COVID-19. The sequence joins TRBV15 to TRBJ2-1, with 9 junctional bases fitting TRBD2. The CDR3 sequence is CATSRVSGGYNEQFF. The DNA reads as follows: TGTGCCACCAGCAGAGTTAGCGGGGGTTACAATGAGCAGTTCTTC. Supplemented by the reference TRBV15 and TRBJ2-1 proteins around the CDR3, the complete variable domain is DAMVIQNPRYQVTQFGKPVTLSCSQTLNHNVMYWYQQKSSQAPKLLFHYYDKDFNNEADTPDNFQSRRPNTSFCFLDIRSPGLGDTAMYLCATSRVSGGYNEQFFGPGTRLTVL.